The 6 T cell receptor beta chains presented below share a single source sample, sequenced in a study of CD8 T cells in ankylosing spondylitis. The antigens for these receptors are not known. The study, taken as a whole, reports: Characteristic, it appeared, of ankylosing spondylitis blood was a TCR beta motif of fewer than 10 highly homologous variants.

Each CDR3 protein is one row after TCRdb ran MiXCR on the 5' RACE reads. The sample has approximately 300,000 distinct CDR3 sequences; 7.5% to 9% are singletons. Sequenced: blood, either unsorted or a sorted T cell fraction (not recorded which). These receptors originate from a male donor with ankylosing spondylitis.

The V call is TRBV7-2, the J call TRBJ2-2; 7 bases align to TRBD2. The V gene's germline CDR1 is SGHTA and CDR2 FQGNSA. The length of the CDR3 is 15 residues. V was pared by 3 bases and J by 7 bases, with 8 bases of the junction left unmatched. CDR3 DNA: TGTGCCAGCAGCTTTTTCGCGGGAGTGATCGGGGAGCTGTTTTTT. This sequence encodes CASSFFAGVIGELFF.

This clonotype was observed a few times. CDR3 sequence: CASSAQGGSTEAFF. The DNA of the CDR3 is TGCGCCAGCAGCGCCCAGGGGGGAAGTACTGAAGCTTTCTTT. The chain employs TRBV5-1 and TRBJ1-1, with 7 bases fitting TRBD1. CDR1 and CDR2 from the germline V gene are SGHRS and YFSETQ. V shed 4 bases, J shed 5 bases, and the junction held 8 bases outside the gene matches. This CDR3 contains 14 residues.

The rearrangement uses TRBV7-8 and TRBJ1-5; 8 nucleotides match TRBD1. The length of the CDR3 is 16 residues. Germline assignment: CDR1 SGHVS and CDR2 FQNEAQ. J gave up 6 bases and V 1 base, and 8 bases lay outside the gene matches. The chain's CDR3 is CASSLGLTGGIQPQHF. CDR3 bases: TGTGCCAGCAGCTTAGGACTTACAGGGGGTATTCAGCCCCAGCATTTT.

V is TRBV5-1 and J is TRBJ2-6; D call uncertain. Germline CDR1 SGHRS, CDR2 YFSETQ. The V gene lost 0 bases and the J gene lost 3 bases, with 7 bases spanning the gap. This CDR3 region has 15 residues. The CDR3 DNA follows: TGCGCCAGCAGCTTGGACGGGTATGGGGCCAACGTCCTGACTTTC. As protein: CASSLDGYGANVLTF.

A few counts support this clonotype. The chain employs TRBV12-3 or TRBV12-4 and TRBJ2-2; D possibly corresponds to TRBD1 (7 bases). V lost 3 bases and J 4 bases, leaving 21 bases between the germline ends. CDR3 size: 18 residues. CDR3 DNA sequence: TGTGCCAGCAGTTTGTGGGGAGACAGGGTGGGAGGCACCGGGGAGCTGTTTTTT. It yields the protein CASSLWGDRVGGTGELFF.

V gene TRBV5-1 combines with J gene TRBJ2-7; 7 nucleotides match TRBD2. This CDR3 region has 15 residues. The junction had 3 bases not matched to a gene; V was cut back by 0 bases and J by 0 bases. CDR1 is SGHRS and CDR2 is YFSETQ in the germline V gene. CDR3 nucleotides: TGCGCCAGCAGCTTGGAACTAGCGAGCTCCTACGAGCAGTACTTC. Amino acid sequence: CASSLELASSYEQYF.